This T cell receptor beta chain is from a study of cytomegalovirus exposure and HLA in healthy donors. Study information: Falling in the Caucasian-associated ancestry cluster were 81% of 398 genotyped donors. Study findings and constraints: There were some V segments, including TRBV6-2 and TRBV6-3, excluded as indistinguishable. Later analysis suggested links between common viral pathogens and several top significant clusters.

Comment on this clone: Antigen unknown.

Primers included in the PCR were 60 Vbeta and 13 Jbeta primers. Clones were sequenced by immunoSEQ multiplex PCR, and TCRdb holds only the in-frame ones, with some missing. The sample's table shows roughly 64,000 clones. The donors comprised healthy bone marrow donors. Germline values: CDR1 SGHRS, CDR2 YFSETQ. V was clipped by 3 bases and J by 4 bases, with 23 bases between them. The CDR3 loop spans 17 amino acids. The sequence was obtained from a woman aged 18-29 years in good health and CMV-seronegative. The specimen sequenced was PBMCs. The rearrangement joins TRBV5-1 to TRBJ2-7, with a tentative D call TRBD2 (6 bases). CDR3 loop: CASSSRLGGGTEYEQYF. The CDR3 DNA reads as TGCGCCAGCAGCTCCCGCCTCGGGGGAGGTACTGAATACGAGCAGTACTTC.